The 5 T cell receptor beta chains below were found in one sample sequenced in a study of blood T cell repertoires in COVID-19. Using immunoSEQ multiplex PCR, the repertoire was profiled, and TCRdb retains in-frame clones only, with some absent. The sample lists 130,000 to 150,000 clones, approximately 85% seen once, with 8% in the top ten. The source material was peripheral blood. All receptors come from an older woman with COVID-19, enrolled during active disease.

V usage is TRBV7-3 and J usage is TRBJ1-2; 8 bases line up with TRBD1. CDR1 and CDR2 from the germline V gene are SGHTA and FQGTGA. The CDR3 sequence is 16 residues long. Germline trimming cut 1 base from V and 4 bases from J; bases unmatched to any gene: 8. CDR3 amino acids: CASSLNPGGSGYGYTF. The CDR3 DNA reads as TGTGCCAGCAGCTTAAACCCAGGGGGCTCGGGCTATGGCTACACCTTC.

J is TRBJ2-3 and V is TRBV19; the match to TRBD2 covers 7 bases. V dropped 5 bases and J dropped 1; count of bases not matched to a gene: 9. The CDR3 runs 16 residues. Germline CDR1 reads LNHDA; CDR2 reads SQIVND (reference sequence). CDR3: CASSRSGVFGTDTQYF. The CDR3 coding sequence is TGTGCCAGTAGTCGAAGCGGGGTGTTTGGCACAGATACGCAGTATTTT.

CDR3 sequence: CASSPNPGAYEQYF. The CDR3 DNA follows: TGTGCCAGCTCACCAAATCCAGGGGCCTACGAGCAGTACTTC. The rearrangement links TRBV18 to TRBJ2-7; possibly TRBD1 for D (6 bases). The CDR3 has 14 amino acids. Trimming removed 2 bases from V and 2 bases from J, with 10 bases in between. CDR1 KGHSH and CDR2 LQKENI come from the germline V gene.

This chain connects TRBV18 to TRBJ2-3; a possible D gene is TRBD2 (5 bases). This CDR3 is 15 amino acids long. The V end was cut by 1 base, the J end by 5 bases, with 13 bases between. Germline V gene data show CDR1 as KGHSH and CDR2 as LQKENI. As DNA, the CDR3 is TGTGCCAGCTCACCACAGTGGGAGCCGGGAGATACGCAGTATTTT. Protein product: CASSPQWEPGDTQYF.

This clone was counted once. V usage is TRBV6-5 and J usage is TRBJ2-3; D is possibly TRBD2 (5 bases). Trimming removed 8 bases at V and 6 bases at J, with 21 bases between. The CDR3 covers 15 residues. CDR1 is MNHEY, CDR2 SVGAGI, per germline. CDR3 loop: CASQNRDPTLDTQYF. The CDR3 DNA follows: TGTGCCAGCCAAAACCGGGATCCGACACTGGATACGCAGTATTTT.